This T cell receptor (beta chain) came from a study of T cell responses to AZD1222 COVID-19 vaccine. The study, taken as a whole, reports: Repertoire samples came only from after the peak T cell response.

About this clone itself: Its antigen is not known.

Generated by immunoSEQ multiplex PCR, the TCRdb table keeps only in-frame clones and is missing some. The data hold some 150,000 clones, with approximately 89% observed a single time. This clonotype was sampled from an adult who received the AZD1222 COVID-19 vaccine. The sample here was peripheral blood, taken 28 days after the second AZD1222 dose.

The CDR3 nucleotides are TGTGCCAGCAGCCTGTCGGACAGGTCTACCGGAAACACCATATATTTT. Translated, it gives CASSLSDRSTGNTIYF. This chain connects TRBV2 to TRBJ1-3, with TRBD1 matching over 7 bases. The germline V gene encodes CDR1 SNHLY and CDR2 FYNNEI. The CDR3 is made up of 16 amino acids. Trimming at V came to 6 bases and at J to 4 bases, leaving 12 bases not matched to a gene.